This passage covers 2 T cell receptor beta chains from one sample sequenced in a study of neurological immune-mediated disorders. Via MiXCR, TCRdb re-called the 5' RACE reads, giving one row per CDR3 protein. The repertoire holds 55,000 to 75,000 distinct CDR3 sequences, with under 2.5% as singletons. Sample: PBMCs. The receptor set was obtained from a man over 45 with multiple sclerosis.

This clonotype showed up many times. The chain couples TRBV6-5 to TRBJ1-3; D call uncertain. CDR3 size: 17 residues. The germline V and J ends were trimmed by 6 bases and 4 bases, with 22 bases remaining between them. CDR1 and CDR2 from the germline V gene are MNHEY and SVGAGI. The CDR3 reads CASSSTPRENRGNTIYF. DNA for the CDR3: TGTGCCAGCAGCAGCACCCCCCGGGAAAATCGGGGAAACACCATATATTTT.

The chain recombines TRBV4-2 with TRBJ1-6; D perhaps matches TRBD1 (5 bases). This CDR3 is 14 amino acids long. Germline CDR1 reads LGHNA; CDR2 reads YNFKEQ. V was pared by 0 bases and J by 9 bases, with 9 bases between. CDR3 sequence: CASSQDQGGSPLHF. The DNA of the CDR3 is TGTGCCAGCAGCCAAGATCAGGGAGGTTCACCCCTCCACTTT.